This T cell receptor (beta chain) derives from a study of T cell responses to AZD1222 COVID-19 vaccine. In regard to this clone: Its antigen is undetermined.

The repertoire was sequenced with immunoSEQ multiplex PCR; TCRdb's copy has only in-frame clones and lacks some. This sample has 140,000 to 150,000 clones, with roughly nine tenths found just once. Per germline, CDR1 SEHNR and CDR2 FQNEAQ (reference sequence). This CDR3 comprises 15 residues. V lost 9 bases, J lost 0 bases, and 14 bases lay in between. Broader study findings: Clonal diversity may have been underestimated in mostly white British donors. In the spike-specific TCR repertoire, nearly half reportedly target unmutated variant regions. Among those given AZD1222, only 5 to 7 were seropositive at baseline.

The starting material was peripheral blood, obtained 28 days after the second AZD1222 dose. This chain links TRBV7-9 with TRBJ1-4, with unresolved D. The TCR originated in an adult who received the AZD1222 COVID-19 vaccine. The CDR3 DNA reads TGTGCCAGTACACGGGAAGCATCAACTAATGAAAAACTGTTTTTT. Protein: CASTREASTNEKLFF.